This TCR beta chain was identified during a study of blood T cell repertoires in COVID-19. Across the study: The analysed material was cDNA or gDNA that came from T cells, B-cell-depleted T cells, or PBMCs.

Original methodology: Estimates of nucleated cell counts were drawn from the amplification of reference gene primers. Sequencing used immunoSEQ multiplex PCR; TCRdb keeps in-frame clones, though not all of them. V and J calls and clone size follow that table, whereas D and trimming were derived from the DNA. The sample shows approximately 28,000 clones, over 70% of them seen only once. The V segment lost 6 bases and the J segment 1 base; nucleotides outside the gene matches: 7. From germline, CDR1 is SNHLY and CDR2 FYNNEI. This CDR3 region has 15 residues. The receptor was derived from a woman in her sixties with acute or convalescent COVID-19. The sequenced sample consisted of peripheral blood. This chain connects TRBV2 to TRBJ1-1; 8 bases align to TRBD1. CDR3 in amino acids: CASRYPTGENTEAFF. The CDR3 nucleotides read TGTGCCAGCAGGTACCCGACAGGGGAGAACACTGAAGCTTTCTTT.